The present T cell receptor (beta chain) was sequenced within a study of shared clonotypes between healthy human individuals. In this sample, this clone turned up once. There are 15 residues in the CDR3. V was pared by 4 bases and J by 4 bases, with 16 bases between. Per the germline V gene, CDR1 is SNHLY and CDR2 is FYNNEI. Without sorting, samples used tens of millions of PBMCs for genomic DNA. Once extracted for a subset, genomic DNA was divided evenly among several immunoSEQ plates. Method: immunoSEQ multiplex PCR; TCRdb's copy keeps in-frame clones and lacks some. The table lists under 600,000 clones, nearly 80% of them singletons.

The rearrangement joins TRBV2 to TRBJ1-2; D ambiguous. The TCR originated in a woman in her thirties or forties in good health. Some clones in this sample may be carry-over from other donors' samples. Sequencing was performed on PBMCs. The CDR3 DNA reads TGTGCCAGCAGTGCCCTGGGTAGGGAAATCTATGGCTACACCTTC. Protein sequence: CASSALGREIYGYTF.